These T cell receptor beta chains were read from a single sample in a study of CXCR3-negative and CXCR3-positive naive CD8 T cells. Reprocessing the 5' RACE reads, TCRdb reports a single entry for every CDR3 protein and omits DNA. The table for this sample gives roughly 120,000 distinct CDR3 sequences. The specimen was naive CXCR3+ CD8+ T cells from blood. All receptors derive from a human donor in good health. Some clones in this sample may be carry-over from other donors' samples. CDR3s include the opening cysteine and the closing phenylalanine or tryptophan. Each record gives: CDR3 protein, V gene, J gene, CDR3 length.

CATLRNTEAFF,TRBV2,TRBJ1-1,11
CASSLDLGRTYEQYF,TRBV5-1,TRBJ2-7,15
CASSLSVGLKLFF,TRBV27,TRBJ1-4,13
CASSLWTGGAEQPQHF,TRBV28,TRBJ1-5,16
CSVVSNYGYTF,TRBV29-1,TRBJ1-2,11
CASGALNTEAFF,TRBV7-6,TRBJ1-1,12
CASNFGTGEYEQYF,TRBV5-1,TRBJ2-7,14
CSARGMALLGGEAFF,TRBV20-1,TRBJ1-1,15
CASSLGQAVSYEQYF,TRBV27,TRBJ2-7,15
CASSLKYLNTEAFF,TRBV5-4,TRBJ1-1,14
CASSWTPSGELFF,TRBV27,TRBJ2-2,13
CASSLRPSGEDYNEQFF,TRBV7-6,TRBJ2-1,17
CSAGPLRYYNEQFF,TRBV29-1,TRBJ2-1,14
CASSYSTGMVYTEAFF,TRBV6-5,TRBJ1-1,16
CASSEVYYNEQFF,TRBV2,TRBJ2-1,13
CASSLPGTSGTYEQYF,TRBV28,TRBJ2-7,16
CASSWGQGAPEAFF,TRBV19,TRBJ1-1,14
CSVDQIQAEGEAFF,TRBV29-1,TRBJ1-1,14
CASSLTGAATEAFF,TRBV5-1,TRBJ1-1,14
CASSQEQYTEAFF,TRBV4-1,TRBJ1-1,13
CASTTGLSGNTIYF,TRBV11-2,TRBJ1-3,14
CASSETGFSLAEKLFF,TRBV6-6,TRBJ1-4,16
CASRPPVRGSYNEQFF,TRBV7-9,TRBJ2-1,16
CASSLAVATPTDTQYF,TRBV5-1,TRBJ2-3,16
CSVPGLAGVEQYF,TRBV29-1,TRBJ2-7,13
CASRGRLGPRNQETQYF,TRBV28,TRBJ2-5,17
CASSFGGTVVEAFF,TRBV5-4,TRBJ1-1,14
CASSQDLDSYEQYF,TRBV3-1,TRBJ2-7,14
CSVEVPIANEQYF,TRBV29-1,TRBJ2-7,13